The sequence of this T cell receptor beta chain was determined in a study of shared clonotypes between healthy human individuals (dated by TCRdb to between 2020 and 2021). About the full investigation: The cohort included a few men and a couple of women between 18 and 49 years of age. Per donor, three plates each were used for CD4 naive and CD4 memory, two for CD8 naive, and one for CD8 memory. Leukapheresis yielded between about 0.85 and 9 billion PBMCs per donor. Libraries were prepared and TCR repertoires were sequenced by different laboratories using diverse techniques, in order to increase sequencing depth and limit assay-specific biases. To estimate repertoire size and how much clonotype sharing occurs between individuals, the study deeply sequenced the blood TCR repertoires of about five healthy adults.

V and J lose 0 bases and 5 bases, and a span of 5 bases separates them. The CDR3 has 12 amino acids, counting the end cysteine and phenylalanine. Here the CDR3 DNA is all that survives: 36 bases in frame from base 1. From a lookup of the germline V gene, CDR1 and CDR2 are SGHRS and YFSETQ. Using the deep immunoSEQ assay, TCR CDR3 regions were amplified from genomic DNA by multiplex PCR. Genomic DNA extracted from each cell subset was distributed evenly over all wells of several immunoSEQ 96-well plates, and each plate served as one replicate. For sorted subsets, each replicate PCR was loaded with about 0.2 ug genomic DNA, equivalent to roughly 30,000 T cell genomes. The purified libraries were quantified using a Qubit 3.0 fluorometer, sized with a Bioanalyzer 2100, and then quantified again using the KAPA Library Quantification kit. A separate single-read 150-cycle Illumina NextSeq 550 flow cell was used to sequence each immunoSEQ 96-well plate. In the paper's pipeline: Because the immunoSEQ output included only junctional sequences and no quality scores, the filtering could not be the same as the filtering used for full-length reads. Sequences were annotated with PyIR, a Python wrapper for IgBLAST v1.9, using IMGT germline references to assign V/J genes and CDR3. Reads with weak V/J assignments (E-value above 1e-6), missing CDR3, stop codons, out-of-frame junctions, or ambiguous translated residues were removed. V3J clonotypes were defined as sequences sharing the same inferred V gene, J gene, and CDR3 amino acid sequence. The percentage overlap between two repertoires was calculated by dividing the number of shared unique clonotypes by the size of the smaller repertoire. Repertoire richness was assessed with RTK rarefaction, the Chao1 estimator, and Recon v2.1 estimates of unobserved clonotypes. Generation probabilities were computed with OLGA for all TCRbeta clonotypes obtained by the gDNA method from a few donors. TCRdb took over this immuneACCESS table, retaining in-frame rearrangements with V and J assigned. Such tables are incomplete; in checked studies, under half of the missing clones stem from an unresolved V gene, and the remainder is unexplained. The D gene and trimming were derived from the DNA, and the V and J assignments and clone size from that table. Within this sample are hundreds of thousands of clones, with about 74% of them counted one time only. Jointly, the top ten make up about 9.3% of the sample.

What the work shows at the level of the full study, not this receptor alone: Pairwise subsampling led to the expectation that sequencing depth would affect the degree of clonotype sharing among donors. Because the study included a small number of donors, the genetic and exposure-history diversity represented was limited. Naive subsets generally had larger estimated clonotype richness than memory subsets. About 5% of naive CD4, 3.5% of naive CD8, approximately 2.2% of memory CD4, and 0.4% of memory CD8 clonotypes were shared across a handful of donors. Incomplete sequencing was indicated by rarefaction of sorted-subset datasets, despite the large sequencing depth. Clonotypes shared by all four sorted-subset donors showed higher generation probabilities than non-shared clonotypes. Sampling was limited to blood, and TCR repertoires in tissue likely differ from TCR repertoires in blood.

Only a few counts were recorded for this clone. Its target antigen remains unknown. One base away there is no much larger clone; base qualities are not given. Donors were healthy HIV-negative adults with no recently reported acute infections or vaccinations. Only Caucasian adults living in Nashville, Tennessee, USA were represented among the donors. CD4+ T cells were enriched through magnetic negative selection, after which naive cells were positively selected on CD45RA and the remaining negative fraction served as the memory subset. Blood was obtained by leukapheresis, after which PBMCs were separated by Ficoll-Histopaque density gradient centrifugation and cryopreserved in liquid nitrogen vapor phase. Analytical flow cytometry was used to check the purity and quantity of each magnetically sorted T cell population. Each sorted fraction had its genomic DNA isolated and then quantified by UV absorbance on a Nanodrop 2000c.

The sequencing sample was made of memory CD4+ T cells sorted from blood. This sample's cell subset or site label indicates: CD45RA-negative fraction. This TCR came from a young man in good health. The V and J segments used are TRBV5-1 and TRBJ2-5; the D gene assignment is ambiguous. The CDR3 region: CASSLAMETQYF. Read as DNA, the sequence is TGCGCCAGCAGCTTGGCTATGGAGACCCAGTACTTC.